Shown below are 2 T cell receptor beta chains from a single sample sequenced in a study of cytomegalovirus exposure and HLA in healthy donors. PCR was performed using 60 Vbeta and 13 Jbeta primers. The repertoire was sequenced with immunoSEQ multiplex PCR; TCRdb's copy has only in-frame clones and lacks some. The sample contains over 150,000 clones, roughly 83% of which appear only once. Material: PBMCs. The receptors come from a boy younger than 10 in good health and CMV-seronegative.

This chain connects TRBV6-5 to TRBJ1-4; 9 nucleotides match TRBD1. This CDR3 has 15 residues. J lost 3 bases, V lost 4 bases, and 3 bases had no gene match. Germline V CDR1 and CDR2: MNHEY, SVGAGI. CDR3 DNA: TGTGCCAGCAGTTCACAGGGGGCGGCTAATGAAAAACTGTTTTTT. Translating gives CASSSQGAANEKLFF.

This rearrangement joins TRBV7-9 to TRBJ1-2, with a tentative D call TRBD1 (6 bases). The CDR3 has 16 residues. The V end lost 1 base, the J end lost 8 bases, and 20 bases lay between the germline ends. Germline V gene lookup returns CDR1 SEHNR and CDR2 FQNEAQ (reference sequence). CDR3 nucleotide sequence: TGTGCCAGCAGCTTAGTGGCGGGTACGGGACACGAGGGCTACACCTTC. Translated, it gives CASSLVAGTGHEGYTF. Filled out from reference TRBV7-9 and TRBJ1-2, the complete variable domain reads DTGVSQNPRHKITKRGQNVTFRCDPISEHNRLYWYRQTLGQGPEFLTYFQNEAQLEKSRLLSDRFSAERPKGSFSTLEIQRTEQGDSAMYLCASSLVAGTGHEGYTFGSGTRLTVV.